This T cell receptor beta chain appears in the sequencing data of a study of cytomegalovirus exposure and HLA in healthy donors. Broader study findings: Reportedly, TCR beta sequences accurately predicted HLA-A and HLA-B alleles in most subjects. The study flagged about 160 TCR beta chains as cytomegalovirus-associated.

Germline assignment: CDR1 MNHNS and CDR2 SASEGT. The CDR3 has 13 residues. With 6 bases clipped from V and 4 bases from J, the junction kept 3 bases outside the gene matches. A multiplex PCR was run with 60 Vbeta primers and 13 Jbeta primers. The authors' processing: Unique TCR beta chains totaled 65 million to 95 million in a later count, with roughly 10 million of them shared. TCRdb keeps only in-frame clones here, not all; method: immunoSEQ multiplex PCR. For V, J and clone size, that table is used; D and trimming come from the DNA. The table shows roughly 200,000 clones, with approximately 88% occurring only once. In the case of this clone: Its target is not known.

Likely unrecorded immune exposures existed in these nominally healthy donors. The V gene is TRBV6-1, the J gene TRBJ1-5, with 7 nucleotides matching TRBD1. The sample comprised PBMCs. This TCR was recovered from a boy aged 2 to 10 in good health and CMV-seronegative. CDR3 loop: CASRGQTNQPQHF. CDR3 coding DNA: TGTGCCAGCAGGGGACAGACGAATCAGCCCCAGCATTTT.